The clone carrying this T cell receptor beta chain was seen repeatedly, ten times or more. Antigen unknown. This sample stems from a study of Graves' ophthalmopathy and Graves' hyperthyroidism. Clinicians made diagnoses from clinical symptoms, serum thyroxine, TRAb, thyroid ultrasound and orbital computed tomography. Study-wide results and limits: A classifier, a 13-signature model, separated ophthalmopathy from stable hyperthyroidism with roughly 90% sensitivity and 81.08% specificity.

RNA transcripts served as template for amplifying TCR beta CDR3 sequences. A first-round RT-PCR used HTBI primers, followed by a second-round multiplex PCR. One entry per CDR3 protein results from TCRdb running MiXCR on the multiplex PCR reads. The repertoire holds 400,000 to 500,000 distinct CDR3 sequences, with under 25% as singletons. Trimming took 3 bases from V and 3 from J; bases not matched to a gene: 6. The germline V gene has CDR1 MNHEY and CDR2 SMNVEV (reference sequence). The CDR3 consists of 15 residues. V usage is TRBV27 and J usage is TRBJ2-7; 9 bases agree with TRBD1. Sequencing was carried out using peripheral blood. This TCR was sampled from a woman younger than 30 with stable Graves' hyperthyroidism. CDR3 amino acids: CASSLAGTGIYEQYF. The CDR3 coding sequence is TGTGCCAGCAGTTTGGCCGGGACAGGGATCTACGAGCAGTACTTC.